This T cell receptor beta chain emerged from a study of blood T cells in healthy people across ages. Each donor supplied roughly 9.2 milliliters of peripheral blood. In its sample, this clonotype was seen a few times. CDR1 MNHEY and CDR2 SMNVEV come from the germline V gene (reference sequence). V lost 2 bases, J lost 7 bases, and 6 bases stayed unmatched. The CDR3 runs 15 residues. The second PCR ran roughly 7 to 11 cycles with a sample-barcoded 5' primer and J-beta primers. MiXCR, applied by TCRdb to the 5' RACE reads, yields one record per CDR3 protein. The sample contains around 750,000 distinct CDR3 sequences, 53% of which appear only once.

The TCR was taken from a man aged 80 or over in good health. The chain carries TRBV27 and TRBJ2-1, with 9 positions matching TRBD2. The sequencing input was blood. The CDR3 DNA is TGTGCCAGCAGTTTAAGGGGGCTAGCGGGAAATGAGCAGTTCTTC. Translated: CASSLRGLAGNEQFF.